These 27 T cell receptor beta chains originate from one sample sequenced in a study of CD8 T cells in Susac syndrome. The authors reverse transcribed about 0.45 to 1 ug RNA with random hexamers. Via MiXCR, TCRdb re-called the immunoSEQ multiplex PCR reads, giving one row per CDR3 protein. The table includes roughly 120,000 distinct CDR3 sequences, 90% to 96% detected once. The sequenced sample was CD4+ T cells from PBMCs. The receptors derive from a human donor in good health.

The gene calls are TRBV3-1 and TRBJ2-6; D unclear. The CDR3 contains 16 residues. Germline V gene data show CDR1 as LGHDT and CDR2 as YNNKEL (reference sequence). The V end was cut by 1 base, the J end by 1 base, with 8 bases between. The CDR3 coding sequence is TGTGCCAGCAGCCAAGCAGGCCAGTCTGGGGCCAACGTCCTGACTTTC. It translates to CASSQAGQSGANVLTF.

This chain joins TRBV6-5 and TRBJ1-2; 7 nucleotides align to TRBD1. V lost 7 bases and J lost 5; bases outside the gene matches: 4. CDR3 length: 12 amino acids. CDR1 and CDR2 from the germline V gene are MNHEY and SVGAGI. The CDR3 here is CASTDRNYGYTF. CDR3 in DNA: TGTGCCAGCACGGACAGGAATTATGGCTACACCTTC.

The chain has TRBV20-1 and TRBJ2-6; tentative D call: TRBD1 (6 bases). The V end lost 5 bases, the J end lost 0 bases, and 17 bases lay between the germline ends. There are 17 residues in the CDR3. Germline-derived CDR1 and CDR2 are DFQATT and SNEGSKA (reference sequence). CDR3 DNA: TGCAGTGCTCTTAAAACAGGGACCCGCTCTGGGGCCAACGTCCTGACTTTC. Translated: CSALKTGTRSGANVLTF.

This chain links TRBV27 with TRBJ1-4; 7 bases match TRBD1. The ends lost 5 bases at V and 6 bases at J; junction bases unmatched: 6. CDR1 and CDR2 from the germline V gene are MNHEY and SMNVEV (reference sequence). The CDR3 consists of 14 residues. CDR3 nucleotides: TGTGCCAGCAGTCGGACAGGACCTTATGAAAAACTGTTTTTT. Protein product: CASSRTGPYEKLFF.

The chain joins TRBV5-1 to TRBJ2-7; D is possibly TRBD2 (5 bases). Germline loops: CDR1 SGHRS, CDR2 YFSETQ. Trimming removed 0 bases at V and 3 bases at J, with 13 bases between. The CDR3 is 15 amino acids. DNA for the CDR3: TGCGCCAGCAGCTTGGTAGGCCTAGCTGACTACGAGCAGTACTTC. This translates into CASSLVGLADYEQYF.

The chain carries TRBV7-2 and TRBJ2-1, with 9 nucleotides matching TRBD2. V shed 1 base and J 6 bases; nucleotides not matched to a gene: 7. CDR1 and CDR2 from the germline V gene are SGHTA and FQGNSA. This CDR3 is built from 16 residues. The CDR3, as DNA: TGTGCCAGCAGCTTAGTGGGCGGGAGGGCCCTCAATGAGCAGTTCTTC. Translated, it gives CASSLVGGRALNEQFF.

The rearrangement joins TRBV5-4 to TRBJ2-3, with 12 bases matching TRBD2. The V gene end was trimmed by 4 bases and the J gene end by 2 bases; junction bases not matched to a gene: 5. The CDR3 is 16 amino acids. Per germline, CDR1 SGHNT and CDR2 YYREEE (reference sequence). The DNA for the CDR3 is TGTGCCAGCAGCGTAACTAGCGGGGGGAACACAGATACGCAGTATTTT. This sequence encodes CASSVTSGGNTDTQYF. Combining the CDR3 with reference TRBV5-4 and TRBJ2-3 gives the whole variable domain ETGVTQSPTHLIKTRGQQVTLRCSSQSGHNTVSWYQQALGQGPQFIFQYYREEENGRGNFPPRFSGLQFPNYSSELNVNALELDDSALYLCASSVTSGGNTDTQYFGPGTRLTVL.

A note on this clonotype: Mismatch with germline at one junction end may stem from a read error. The V gene is TRBV13, the J gene TRBJ2-7; 11 bases agree with TRBD2. The CDR3 has 15 residues. In germline, CDR1 is PRHDT, CDR2 FYEKMQ (reference sequence). The CDR3 loop reads CASSLGLAVSHEQYF. The CDR3 bases are TGTGCCAGCAGCTTGGGACTAGCGGTCTCCCACGAGCAGTACTTC.

The gene calls are TRBV13 and TRBJ2-2, with 7 bases fitting TRBD1. Germline-derived CDR1 and CDR2 are PRHDT and FYEKMQ (reference sequence). The CDR3 sequence is 15 residues long. V trimming: 6 bases; J trimming: 1 base; junction bases outside the gene matches: 5. This CDR3 is CASRPTGVNTGELFF. The CDR3 DNA follows: TGTGCCAGCAGACCCACAGGGGTGAACACCGGGGAGCTGTTTTTT.

The gene calls are TRBV19 and TRBJ2-2; the D gene is possibly TRBD2 (7 bases). V gave up 8 bases and J gave up 0 bases, with 13 bases separating them. This CDR3 is 15 amino acids long. Germline values: CDR1 LNHDA, CDR2 SQIVND (reference sequence). The CDR3 is CASQGGDANTGELFF. CDR3 DNA: TGTGCCAGTCAAGGGGGGGACGCGAACACCGGGGAGCTGTTTTTT.

This rearrangement joins TRBV5-1 to TRBJ1-1; 7 bases are shared with TRBD1. Looked up from germline, CDR1 is SGHRS and CDR2 is YFSETQ. The J segment lost 3 bases and the V segment lost 4 bases, leaving 12 bases of the junction unmatched. There are 16 residues in the CDR3. In DNA form, the CDR3 reads TGCGCCAGCAGCCAAACGTACAGGGGTTCCCACACTGAAGCTTTCTTT. Translating it yields CASSQTYRGSHTEAFF.

This clonotype was recorded once. This chain uses TRBV30 with TRBJ1-2; TRBD1 is a possible D gene (5 bases). Trimming took 4 bases from V and 4 from J, leaving 19 bases between them. Germline assignment: CDR1 GTSNPN and CDR2 SVGIG (reference sequence). The CDR3 length is 15 residues. CDR3 region: CAWIQSRGYSYGYTF. The CDR3 bases are TGTGCCTGGATACAGTCTAGGGGTTATTCCTATGGCTACACCTTC.

The chain carries TRBV20-1 and TRBJ1-2; D is uncertain. Germline V gene lookup returns CDR1 DFQATT and CDR2 SNEGSKA (reference sequence). This CDR3 contains 14 residues. V was clipped by 1 base and J by 0 bases, with 9 bases between them. CDR3 amino acids: CSARVTLANYGYTF. As DNA, the CDR3 is TGCAGTGCTAGAGTAACCTTAGCTAACTATGGCTACACCTTC.

The gene calls are TRBV3-1 and TRBJ1-1; D is possibly TRBD1 (6 bases). V shed 4 bases and J shed 6 bases, with 15 bases lying between them. Germline V gene lookup returns CDR1 LGHDT and CDR2 YNNKEL (reference sequence). The CDR3 covers 14 residues. CDR3 region: CASSRGGGSAEAFF. CDR3 nucleotide sequence: TGTGCCAGCAGCCGGGGGGGCGGATCGGCTGAAGCTTTCTTT. Together with reference TRBV3-1 and TRBJ1-1, the CDR3 gives the full variable domain: DTAVSQTPKYLVTQMGNDKSIKCEQNLGHDTMYWYKQDSKKFLKIMFSYNNKELIINETVPNRFSPKSPDKAHLNLHINSLELGDSAVYFCASSRGGGSAEAFFGQGTRLTVV.

The V and J genes are TRBV6-5 and TRBJ1-5; the D is unclear. The ends were cut back, 6 bases at V and 4 bases at J, with 10 bases in the middle. The CDR3 covers 13 residues. Looked up from germline, CDR1 is MNHEY and CDR2 is SVGAGI. In DNA, the CDR3 is TGTGCCAGCAGCGGGAAACTAAATCAGCCCCAGCATTTT. Translation: CASSGKLNQPQHF.

The chain couples TRBV20-1 to TRBJ2-7; the match to TRBD1 covers 8 bases. CDR1 DFQATT and CDR2 SNEGSKA come from the germline V gene (reference sequence). Losses at the gene ends were 4 bases for V and 3 bases for J; bases not matched to a gene: 5. CDR3 length: 13 amino acids. The CDR3 DNA follows: TGCAGTGCTACCGGACAGGGAAACTACGAGCAGTACTTC. The encoded protein is CSATGQGNYEQYF.

The CDR3 region has the DNA TGTGCCAGCACCCCAGGCGGGAGGTTGTACGAGCAGTACTTC. As protein: CASTPGGRLYEQYF. The chain links TRBV7-2 to TRBJ2-7; 8 nucleotides align to TRBD2. CDR3 length equals 14 residues. Trimming at V came to 7 bases and at J to 4 bases, leaving 9 bases not matched to a gene. CDR1 SGHTA and CDR2 FQGNSA come from the germline V gene.

This chain joins TRBV21-1 and TRBJ1-1; the D call of TRBD1 is as the table states it, not checked on the DNA. TRBV21-1 is a recognized pseudogene. This CDR3 is built from 13 residues. The CDR3 loop is CASSKRQGTEAFF. CDR3 sequence (DNA): TGTGCCAGCAGCAAAAGACAGGGGACTGAAGCTTTCTTT.

The genes are TRBV12-3 or TRBV12-4 and TRBJ1-2; 8 positions match TRBD1. The CDR3 sequence is 15 residues long. Trimming cost V 4 bases and J 8 bases; bases outside gene matches: 12. The CDR3, as DNA: TGTGCCAGCAGTTCCGGGACAGGCGCTCCGGGGGGCTACACCTTC. It encodes CASSSGTGAPGGYTF.

This chain links TRBV3-1 with TRBJ1-6; 7 bases agree with TRBD1. This CDR3 has 15 amino acids. Germline CDR1 LGHDT, CDR2 YNNKEL (reference sequence). The V gene end was trimmed by 1 base and the J gene end by 6 bases; junction bases not matched to a gene: 3. In DNA, the CDR3 is TGTGCCAGCAGCCAAGTAGCAGGGGGTAATTCACCCCTCCACTTT. It codes for CASSQVAGGNSPLHF.

This clonotype has only one observation. The chain uses TRBV2 and TRBJ1-4; D call uncertain. Germline CDR1 reads SNHLY; CDR2 reads FYNNEI. V was trimmed by 4 bases and J by 3 bases, leaving 6 bases between them. There are 13 residues in the CDR3. CDR3 in amino acids: CASSGRANEKLFF. The CDR3 region has the DNA TGTGCCAGCAGTGGGAGAGCTAATGAAAAACTGTTTTTT.

This chain links TRBV6-5 with TRBJ2-2; 8 bases match TRBD2. J gave up 6 bases and V 0 bases, and 6 bases lay outside the gene matches. The CDR3 covers 16 residues. Germline CDR1 reads MNHEY; CDR2 reads SVGAGI. This chain's CDR3 is CASSYSSGGGAGELFF. CDR3 nucleotides: TGTGCCAGCAGTTACTCGAGCGGGGGCGGCGCCGGGGAGCTGTTTTTT.

V gene TRBV7-2 combines with J gene TRBJ2-3, with 8 positions matching TRBD2. With V trimmed by 5 bases and J by 2 bases, 15 bases remained unmatched. The CDR3 extends over 18 amino acids. CDR1 is SGHTA, CDR2 FQGNSA, per germline. The CDR3 region is CASSLRGGAGTNTDTQYF. In nucleotides, the CDR3 is TGTGCCAGCAGCCTCCGGGGGGGCGCGGGGACTAACACAGATACGCAGTATTTT.

The CDR3 is CASSWTSGTYNEQFF. For the CDR3, the DNA is TGTGCCAGCAGCTGGACTAGCGGGACTTACAATGAGCAGTTCTTC. This sequence joins TRBV12-3 or TRBV12-4 and TRBJ2-1; TRBD2 matches 12 bases. The ends lost 6 bases at V and 4 bases at J; junction bases unmatched: 4. The CDR3 sequence is 15 residues long.

Written as DNA, the CDR3 is TGCAGCGTTGAGGGCCGGCCGAACACTGAAGCTTTCTTT. Residues: CSVEGRPNTEAFF. J is TRBJ1-1 and V is TRBV29-1, with unresolved D. CDR3 length: 13 amino acids. Germline V gene lookup returns CDR1 SQVTM and CDR2 ANQGSEA. V gave up 3 bases and J gave up 1 base, with 9 bases separating them.

This clonotype was counted once. CDR3 residues: CASSRLTSRETQYF. DNA for the CDR3: TGTGCCAGCAGCCGTCTGACTAGTCGAGAGACCCAGTACTTC. V usage is TRBV3-1 and J usage is TRBJ2-5, with D possibly TRBD2 on 6 matching bases. The germline V gene has CDR1 LGHDT and CDR2 YNNKEL (reference sequence). V was trimmed by 4 bases and J by 4 bases, leaving 13 bases between them. CDR3 length equals 14 residues.

The CDR3 reads CASSPSGTGPREQYF. The CDR3 DNA sequence: TGTGCCAGCAGCCCGTCCGGGACAGGGCCTCGCGAGCAGTACTTC. V is TRBV7-9 and J is TRBJ2-7; 9 bases are a match to TRBD1. The V segment lost 5 bases and the J segment 6 bases; nucleotides outside the gene matches: 11. Germline V gives CDR1 SEHNR, CDR2 FQNEAQ (reference sequence). This CDR3 has 15 residues.